The 23 T cell receptor beta chains below all came from one sample that was sequenced in a study of Ad26.COV2.S vaccination and SARS-CoV-2 variants. Measured with immunoSEQ multiplex PCR; TCRdb has only the in-frame clones, and not every one. The repertoire holds some 450,000 clones, with roughly 91% as singletons. Stated treatment: some 20 received Ad26.COV2.S at low or high dose, single or two shots; several received placebo; per-sample allocation not given. Vaccine and placebo recipients were sampled on day 63 after the first injection. Source: peripheral blood, taken in a trial of Ad26.COV2.S vaccine versus placebo. These receptors were obtained from a person between 18 and 65 years old who received the Ad26.COV2.S COVID-19 vaccine or a placebo.

The chain has TRBV28 and TRBJ2-3, with D perhaps matching TRBD1 (8 bases). V shed 2 bases and J shed 3 bases, with 18 bases lying between them. Germline V lookup: CDR1 MDHEN, CDR2 SYDVKM. CDR3 length: 17 amino acids. CDR3 amino acids: CASSLGLDREGTDTQYF. CDR3 nucleotide sequence: TGTGCCAGCAGTTTAGGTCTGGACAGGGAGGGGACAGATACGCAGTATTTT.

J is TRBJ1-4 and V is TRBV5-1; D unclear. CDR3 length: 16 amino acids. The ends were cut back, 0 bases at V and 0 bases at J, with 9 bases in the middle. Germline V gene sequence: CDR1 SGHRS, CDR2 YFSETQ. The CDR3 loop reads CASSLAPGPTNEKLFF. The CDR3, as DNA: TGCGCCAGCAGCTTGGCCCCAGGCCCAACTAATGAAAAACTGTTTTTT.

The rearrangement links TRBV11-3 to TRBJ2-5; the match to TRBD2 covers 14 bases. The CDR3 length is 15 residues. Germline CDR1 SGHNT, CDR2 YENEEA. With V trimmed by 1 base and J by 5 bases, 0 bases remained unmatched. The CDR3 DNA reads TGTGCCAGCAGCTTAGGACTAGCGGGAGGGGAGACCCAGTACTTC. This gives the protein CASSLGLAGGETQYF.

V is TRBV19 and J is TRBJ2-5; D gene unclear. This CDR3 region has 13 residues. CDR1 LNHDA and CDR2 SQIVND come from the germline V gene (reference sequence). Trimming took 3 bases from V and 1 from J, leaving 6 bases between them. CDR3 in DNA: TGTGCCAGTAGTATGTCCATCCAAGAGACCCAGTACTTC. Encoded protein: CASSMSIQETQYF.

This rearrangement joins TRBV7-9 to TRBJ2-1; D is perhaps TRBD1 or TRBD2 (6 bases each). Germline CDR1 is SEHNR and CDR2 is FQNEAQ (reference sequence). With 1 base removed from V and 12 bases from J, the gap between germline ends came to 10 bases. This CDR3 contains 12 residues. CDR3 loop: CASSLGGGGQFF. CDR3 bases: TGTGCCAGCAGCTTAGGAGGAGGGGGGCAGTTCTTC.

The CDR3 is CASFPPVIAGAREQYF. The CDR3 region has the DNA TGTGCCAGCTTCCCCCCGGTGATAGCGGGAGCAAGAGAGCAGTACTTC. This chain links TRBV28 with TRBJ2-7, with 9 bases that match TRBD2. V shed 8 bases, J shed 7 bases, and the junction held 18 bases outside the gene matches. The CDR3 is 16 residues long. The germline V gene has CDR1 MDHEN and CDR2 SYDVKM.

This clone was counted a few times. The genes are TRBV7-9 and TRBJ2-1; tentatively, D is TRBD1 or TRBD2 (5 bases each). Germline CDR1 reads SEHNR; CDR2 reads FQNEAQ (reference sequence). The CDR3 runs to 16 residues. V dropped 1 base and J dropped 2 bases, with 12 bases sitting between them. CDR3 bases: TGTGCCAGCAGCTTAGGCAAGGGGAGCCCCTACAATGAGCAGTTCTTC. Translating it yields CASSLGKGSPYNEQFF.

J is TRBJ2-7 and V is TRBV11-3; D is unresolved. The CDR3 covers 13 residues. V was shortened by 1 base and J by 7 bases, with 11 bases between the two germline ends. Germline V lookup: CDR1 SGHNT, CDR2 YENEEA. This CDR3 reads CASSLGPLGEQYF. CDR3 nucleotides: TGTGCCAGCAGCTTAGGACCCCTAGGTGAGCAGTACTTC. Supplemented by reference TRBV11-3 and TRBJ2-7, the full variable domain reads EAGVVQSPRYKIIEKKQPVAFWCNPISGHNTLYWYLQNLGQGPELLIRYENEEAVDDSQLPKDRFSAERLKGVDSTLKIQPAELGDSAVYLCASSLGPLGEQYFGPGTRLTVT.

This sequence joins TRBV9 and TRBJ2-1; D unclear. Looked up from germline, CDR1 is SGDLS and CDR2 is YYNGEE. With 0 bases removed from V and 0 bases from J, the gap between germline ends came to 10 bases. The CDR3 contains 16 residues. CDR3 coding DNA: TGTGCCAGCAGCGTAGTGCCCAGCAGCTCCTACAATGAGCAGTTCTTC. This sequence encodes CASSVVPSSSYNEQFF. Together with reference TRBV9 and TRBJ2-1, the CDR3 gives the full variable domain: DSGVTQTPKHLITATGQRVTLRCSPRSGDLSVYWYQQSLDQGLQFLIQYYNGEERAKGNILERFSAQQFPDLHSELNLSSLELGDSALYFCASSVVPSSSYNEQFFGPGTRLTVL.

V gene TRBV7-9 combines with J gene TRBJ2-1; a weak D match, TRBD2 (6 bases). The CDR3 extends over 15 amino acids. V dropped 5 bases and J dropped 3 bases, with 14 bases sitting between them. Germline values: CDR1 SEHNR, CDR2 FQNEAQ (reference sequence). CDR3 protein: CASSHIRGGYNEQFF. The CDR3 bases are TGTGCCAGCAGCCACATTCGGGGAGGCTACAATGAGCAGTTCTTC.

The chain combines TRBV28 with TRBJ2-3, with 10 nucleotides matching TRBD2. Trimming removed 6 bases from V and 1 base from J; junction bases left unmatched: 4. This CDR3 has 15 amino acids. CDR1 is MDHEN, CDR2 SYDVKM, per germline. The CDR3 bases are TGTGCCAGCAGGCGTACTAGCGGGGGCACAGATACGCAGTATTTT. Amino acid sequence: CASRRTSGGTDTQYF.

This chain joins TRBV28 and TRBJ1-1, with D possibly being TRBD1 (5 bases). Per germline, CDR1 MDHEN and CDR2 SYDVKM. V was shortened by 6 bases and J by 1 base, with 12 bases between the two germline ends. The CDR3 runs to 14 residues. CDR3 in amino acids: CASSAGTPNTEAFF. CDR3 coding DNA: TGTGCCAGCAGCGCCGGGACCCCGAACACTGAAGCTTTCTTT.

In its sample, this clone was seen a few times. J is TRBJ2-3 and V is TRBV7-2, with 11 bases that match TRBD2. This CDR3 is 18 amino acids long. Germline CDR1 and CDR2: SGHTA and FQGNSA. Germline trimming cut 8 bases from V and 2 bases from J; bases unmatched to any gene: 15. The CDR3 region has the DNA TGTGCCAGCGGGCCCGGGACTAGCGGAACAGCGACCACAGATACGCAGTATTTT. It encodes CASGPGTSGTATTDTQYF.

The chain combines TRBV7-9 with TRBJ2-3; D tentatively fits TRBD1 or TRBD2 (5 bases each). Germline CDR1 SEHNR, CDR2 FQNEAQ (reference sequence). The CDR3 totals 16 residues. Trimming removed 4 bases from V and 6 bases from J, with 20 bases in between. In DNA form, the CDR3 reads TGTGCCAGCAGCTGGGGACCGATACCTCCACACGATACGCAGTATTTT. Amino acid sequence: CASSWGPIPPHDTQYF.

The chain has TRBV20-1 and TRBJ2-5, with D hard to call. V dropped 5 bases and J dropped 6 bases, with 7 bases sitting between them. Germline-derived CDR1 and CDR2 are DFQATT and SNEGSKA (reference sequence). The CDR3 totals 10 residues. The CDR3 protein is CSALEKTQYF. CDR3 nucleotide sequence: TGCAGTGCTCTGGAGAAGACCCAGTACTTC.

The genes are TRBV28 and TRBJ1-2; D not certain. Germline CDR1 is MDHEN and CDR2 is SYDVKM. The CDR3 contains 10 residues. The V and J ends lost 10 bases and 8 bases respectively, with 11 bases between them. CDR3 nucleotides: TGTGCCACCGCGGGAGGCGGCTACACCTTC. It yields the protein CATAGGGYTF.

The chain recombines TRBV10-3 with TRBJ1-4, with 11 bases fitting TRBD1. Per germline, CDR1 ENHRY and CDR2 SYGVKD. Trimming at V came to 7 bases and at J to 7 bases, leaving 2 bases not matched to a gene. The CDR3 spans 13 residues. CDR3: CAIKGQGAEKLFF. As DNA, the CDR3 is TGTGCCATCAAAGGACAGGGGGCTGAAAAACTGTTTTTT.

Comment on this clone: Sequence at one end of the junction differs from germline and may be a read error. The genes are TRBV7-2 and TRBJ2-3, with 7 bases that match TRBD2. The CDR3 runs 10 residues. CDR1 is SGHTA and CDR2 is FQGNSA in the germline V gene. The CDR3 protein is CASTPWGAGF. CDR3 nucleotide sequence: TGTGCCAGCACCCCGTGGGGAGCGGGGTTT.

There are a few counts of this clone. The chain uses TRBV28 and TRBJ2-6; TRBD1 matches 7 bases. This CDR3 has 16 amino acids. The germline V gene has CDR1 MDHEN and CDR2 SYDVKM. V shed 6 bases and J 0 bases; nucleotides not matched to a gene: 5. This CDR3 reads CASRRQGHSGANVLTF. DNA for the CDR3: TGTGCCAGCAGGAGACAGGGACACTCTGGGGCCAACGTCCTGACTTTC.

The sample holds one count of this clone. The V and J genes are TRBV3-1 (or the pseudogene TRBV3-2) and TRBJ2-7; D perhaps matches TRBD2 (5 bases). The CDR3 spans 14 residues. Germline V gene lookup returns CDR1 LGHDT and CDR2 YNNKEL (reference sequence). V lost 0 bases, J lost 2 bases, and 8 bases lay in between. The CDR3 loop reads CASSQDGVPYEQYF. DNA for the CDR3: TGTGCCAGCAGCCAAGACGGGGTCCCCTACGAGCAGTACTTC.

The J gene is TRBJ2-2, the V gene TRBV25-1, with TRBD1 matching 10 bases. The CDR3 runs 15 residues. The V gene end was trimmed by 7 bases and the J gene end by 7 bases; junction bases not matched to a gene: 9. Germline V CDR1 and CDR2: MGHDK, SYGVNS. The CDR3 sequence is CASTPGTGVLGELFF. Written as DNA, the CDR3 is TGTGCCAGCACCCCCGGGACAGGGGTTCTCGGGGAGCTGTTTTTT.

This sequence joins TRBV13 and TRBJ2-1; D remains unclear. V dropped 5 bases and J dropped 10 bases, with 15 bases sitting between them. Per the germline V gene, CDR1 is PRHDT and CDR2 is FYEKMQ (reference sequence). The length of the CDR3 is 13 residues. The CDR3 loop reads CASSLQRYTEQFF. The CDR3 DNA sequence: TGTGCCAGCAGCCTACAAAGGTATACCGAGCAGTTCTTC.

The V gene is TRBV28, the J gene TRBJ2-1; no clear D. The germline V and J ends were trimmed by 6 bases and 0 bases, with 6 bases remaining between them. The germline CDR1 and CDR2 sequences are MDHEN and SYDVKM. The CDR3 runs 13 residues. CDR3 nucleotides: TGTGCCAGCAGCCGAACCTCCTACAATGAGCAGTTCTTC. Translating it yields CASSRTSYNEQFF.